This passage covers 10 T cell receptor beta chains from one sample sequenced in a study of blood T cell repertoires in COVID-19. The protocol was immunoSEQ multiplex PCR, while the TCRdb copy is restricted to in-frame clones and leaves out a portion. The sample contains approximately 190,000 clones, about 85% of which appear only once. The material sequenced was peripheral blood. The source is a man in his 70s with active or convalescent COVID-19.

This sequence joins TRBV28 and TRBJ2-3, with 7 bases lining up with TRBD2. The CDR3 sequence is 15 residues long. The junction had 8 bases not matched to a gene; V was cut back by 3 bases and J by 5 bases. Germline CDR1 and CDR2: MDHEN and SYDVKM. The CDR3 nucleotides are TGTGCCAGCAGTTTGGGGCGGGGGAGAGGAGATACGCAGTATTTT. It yields the protein CASSLGRGRGDTQYF.

Here the CDR3 DNA reads TGTGCCTGGAGTGCCTTTGAGACCCAGTACTTC. Translated: CAWSAFETQYF. The chain couples TRBV30 to TRBJ2-5; D call uncertain. CDR1 is GTSNPN and CDR2 is SVGIG in the germline V gene (reference sequence). V lost 1 base to trimming and J lost 5 bases, with 5 bases between them. The CDR3 extends over 11 amino acids.

The chain has TRBV28 and TRBJ2-3; D might be TRBD1 (6 bases). Germline CDR1 reads MDHEN; CDR2 reads SYDVKM. The length of the CDR3 is 14 residues. Trimming stripped 5 bases from V and 7 bases from J, with 16 bases between. The CDR3 region is CASSRSPGQHTQYF. The CDR3 DNA sequence: TGTGCCAGCAGTCGCAGCCCAGGACAGCATACGCAGTATTTT.

The rearrangement joins TRBV6-6 to TRBJ1-6; tentative D call: TRBD1 (6 bases). CDR1 is MNHNY and CDR2 is SVGAGI in the germline V gene (reference sequence). V gave up 7 bases and J gave up 7 bases, with 14 bases separating them. This CDR3 has 14 amino acids. CDR3 protein: CASKQGAQNSPLHF. The CDR3 DNA is TGTGCCAGCAAACAGGGTGCGCAAAATTCACCCCTCCACTTT.

The rearrangement joins TRBV7-2 to TRBJ1-6, with a weak D call TRBD1 (6 bases). The CDR3 is 12 amino acids. V shed 4 bases and J shed 8 bases, with 6 bases lying between them. Germline lookup yields CDR1 SGHTA and CDR2 FQGNSA. As DNA, the CDR3 is TGTGCCAGCAGCTACAGGGATTCACCCCTCCACTTT. Protein sequence: CASSYRDSPLHF.

This clone occurred once. The sample contains more than one DNA sequence encoding this CDR3. This rearrangement joins TRBV28 to TRBJ1-5; D gene uncertain. Trimming cost V 5 bases and J 4 bases, with 3 bases left between them. Germline V gene data show CDR1 as MDHEN and CDR2 as SYDVKM. The CDR3 runs to 11 residues. The CDR3 loop is CASSLNQPQHF. The CDR3 nucleotides are TGTGCCAGCAGTCTTAATCAGCCCCAGCATTTT.

The chain joins TRBV11-2 to TRBJ2-7; TRBD1 aligns across 9 bases. The CDR3 runs 16 residues. V trimming: 1 base; J trimming: 4 bases; junction bases outside the gene matches: 8. Per germline, CDR1 SGHAT and CDR2 FQNNGV. CDR3 region: CASSLVLGGQGYEQYF. The CDR3 bases are TGTGCCAGCAGCTTAGTCCTGGGGGGACAGGGATACGAGCAGTACTTC.

The chain employs TRBV7-2 and TRBJ2-7; no definite D call. The CDR3 has 14 residues. The germline V gene encodes CDR1 SGHTA and CDR2 FQGNSA. Trimming shortened V by 4 bases and J by 6 bases, and 16 bases separated the two germline ends. CDR3 nucleotide sequence: TGTGCCAGCAGCTCCTTAGGCGGTATCTCCGAGCAGTACTTC. It yields the protein CASSSLGGISEQYF.

The CDR3 region has the DNA TGTGCCAGCAGTTCTCCTTACTTCGGGCCCCTCCACTTT. Amino acid sequence: CASSSPYFGPLHF. The V gene is TRBV27, the J gene TRBJ1-6, with no clear D. Germline lookup yields CDR1 MNHEY and CDR2 SMNVEV (reference sequence). This CDR3 has 13 amino acids. V shed 4 bases and J shed 13 bases, with 14 bases lying between them.

This clone is a singleton in its sample. The chain employs TRBV27 and TRBJ2-2; 10 positions match TRBD1. Trimming at V came to 5 bases and at J to 4 bases, leaving 4 bases not matched to a gene. The CDR3 has 15 residues. Germline V gene sequence: CDR1 MNHEY, CDR2 SMNVEV (reference sequence). CDR3: CASSTDRGITGELFF. DNA of the CDR3: TGTGCCAGCAGTACGGACAGGGGGATCACCGGGGAGCTGTTTTTT.